The 24 T cell receptor beta chains reported below all come from one sample, sequenced in a study of blood T cell repertoires in COVID-19. Assay: immunoSEQ multiplex PCR; the TCRdb copy retains only in-frame clones and omits some. This table holds over 150,000 clones, roughly 81% found once. The specimen sequenced was peripheral blood. The source is a woman aged 55 to 70 with COVID-19, enrolled during active disease.

V and J are TRBV9 and TRBJ2-2, with D uncertain. Germline CDR1 reads SGDLS; CDR2 reads YYNGEE. The CDR3 contains 13 residues. V lost 4 bases and J lost 6, with 10 bases in between. The CDR3 loop reads CASSRVDSGELFF. The CDR3 DNA is TGTGCCAGCAGCCGAGTAGACTCCGGGGAGCTGTTTTTT.

The chain has TRBV11-2 and TRBJ1-1; D may be TRBD1 (6 bases). The V end was cut by 5 bases, the J end by 1 base, with 14 bases between. The CDR3 contains 15 residues. In germline, CDR1 is SGHAT, CDR2 FQNNGV. In DNA form, the CDR3 reads TGTGCCAGCAGCCCGACAGGTCCCTGGAACACTGAAGCTTTCTTT. It is translated as CASSPTGPWNTEAFF.

V is TRBV3-1 (or the pseudogene TRBV3-2) and J is TRBJ1-1, with D perhaps matching TRBD1 (6 bases). CDR3 size: 14 residues. V lost 1 base to trimming and J lost 6 bases, with 12 bases between them. Per germline, CDR1 LGHDT and CDR2 YNNKEL (reference sequence). CDR3 nucleotides: TGTGCCAGCAGCCAAGGCAACAGGGCGGCTGAAGCTTTCTTT. Protein: CASSQGNRAAEAFF.

The chain employs TRBV9 and TRBJ1-4, with D maybe TRBD1 (5 bases). The CDR3 sequence is 15 residues long. Trimming took 3 bases from V and 0 from J, leaving 9 bases between them. Germline CDR1 SGDLS, CDR2 YYNGEE. The CDR3 loop is CASSEAGTTNEKLFF. The CDR3 bases are TGTGCCAGCAGCGAGGCAGGGACAACTAATGAAAAACTGTTTTTT. The variable domain in full, completed from reference TRBV9 and TRBJ1-4, reads DSGVTQTPKHLITATGQRVTLRCSPRSGDLSVYWYQQSLDQGLQFLIQYYNGEERAKGNILERFSAQQFPDLHSELNLSSLELGDSALYFCASSEAGTTNEKLFFGSGTQLSVL.

This clone came up once. The J gene is TRBJ1-3, the V gene TRBV4-1, with D possibly matching TRBD1 (5 bases). The V end was cut by 0 bases, the J end by 0 bases, with 12 bases between. The CDR3 is made up of 17 amino acids. Germline assignment: CDR1 MGHRA and CDR2 YSYEKL. The CDR3, as DNA: TGCGCCAGCAGCCAAGAGGGGCAGGCCAGCTCTGGAAACACCATATATTTT. It encodes CASSQEGQASSGNTIYF.

J is TRBJ1-5 and V is TRBV27; D gene ambiguous. Germline V gene sequence: CDR1 MNHEY, CDR2 SMNVEV (reference sequence). The CDR3 spans 14 residues. Trimming removed 0 bases from V and 4 bases from J, with 7 bases in between. The CDR3 DNA reads TGTGCCAGCAGTTTATCACGGGGAAATCAGCCCCAGCATTTT. As protein: CASSLSRGNQPQHF.

The chain couples TRBV5-1 to TRBJ1-6; TRBD1 aligns across 7 bases. This CDR3 spans 15 amino acids. Germline values: CDR1 SGHRS, CDR2 YFSETQ. Losses at the gene ends were 4 bases for V and 7 bases for J; bases not matched to a gene: 8. The CDR3 spells CASSPRVQGNSPLHF. The CDR3 nucleotides are TGCGCCAGCAGCCCACGTGTACAGGGGAATTCACCCCTCCACTTT.

CDR3 sequence: CASSLDISDYGYTF. As DNA, the CDR3 is TGCGCCAGCAGCTTGGATATCAGTGATTATGGCTACACCTTC. V and J are TRBV5-1 and TRBJ1-2; D is unclear. V was clipped by 0 bases and J by 5 bases, with 11 bases between them. The CDR3 consists of 14 residues. CDR1 and CDR2 (germline): SGHRS, YFSETQ.

The rearrangement uses TRBV7-9 and TRBJ2-1; 8 bases fit TRBD2. The CDR3 contains 15 residues. CDR1 SEHNR and CDR2 FQNEAQ come from the germline V gene (reference sequence). J lost 5 bases, V lost 4 bases, and 7 bases had no gene match. CDR3 region: CASSSWNSGNNEQFF. The CDR3 coding sequence is TGTGCCAGCAGCTCGTGGAATAGCGGGAACAATGAGCAGTTCTTC.

The V call is TRBV5-1, the J call TRBJ1-1, with 8 positions matching TRBD1. CDR1 is SGHRS, CDR2 YFSETQ, per germline. After removal of 0 bases from V and 0 bases from J, the junction contained 7 bases not matched to a gene. This CDR3 spans 17 amino acids. The CDR3 DNA follows: TGCGCCAGCAGCTTGGGGACAGGGTGGGTGCTGAACACTGAAGCTTTCTTT. It translates to CASSLGTGWVLNTEAFF.

The chain couples TRBV19 to TRBJ1-2, with D unclear. This CDR3 spans 15 amino acids. The germline V and J ends were trimmed by 3 bases and 4 bases, with 15 bases remaining between them. Germline CDR1 and CDR2: LNHDA and SQIVND (reference sequence). CDR3 nucleotides: TGTGCCAGTAGTATTTTCTCGGCAGGTCCCTATGGCTACACCTTC. It is translated as CASSIFSAGPYGYTF. Full variable domain (remainder filled in from reference TRBV19 and TRBJ1-2): DGGITQSPKYLFRKEGQNVTLSCEQNLNHDAMYWYRQDPGQGLRLIYYSQIVNDFQKGDIAEGYSVSREKKESFPLTVTSAQKNPTAFYLCASSIFSAGPYGYTFGSGTRLTVV.

V and J are TRBV14 and TRBJ1-1; TRBD1 might be the D (5 bases). V was cut by 4 bases and J by 8 bases, with 14 bases left in between. This CDR3 comprises 13 residues. Germline lookup yields CDR1 SGHDN and CDR2 FVKESK. In nucleotides, the CDR3 is TGTGCCAGCAGCCGCGGGGCCTCAAGCGAAGCTTTCTTT. Its translation: CASSRGASSEAFF.

V gene TRBV5-5 combines with J gene TRBJ1-1; possibly TRBD1 for D (6 bases). The CDR3 has 15 residues. The V gene lost 6 bases and the J gene lost 3 bases, with 18 bases spanning the gap. Germline CDR1 and CDR2: SGHKS and YYEKEE (reference sequence). The CDR3 is CASINRGGGHTEAFF. The CDR3 DNA is TGTGCCAGCATCAACCGGGGGGGCGGGCACACTGAAGCTTTCTTT.

V usage is TRBV5-1 and J usage is TRBJ2-1; TRBD1 might be the D (6 bases). V gave up 4 bases and J gave up 2 bases, with 13 bases separating them. The length of the CDR3 is 15 residues. Germline values: CDR1 SGHRS, CDR2 YFSETQ. The CDR3 coding sequence is TGCGCCAGCAGCCAGGGGACGGTGGCCTACAATGAGCAGTTCTTC. Its translation: CASSQGTVAYNEQFF.

Only a few counts were recorded for this clone. The gene calls are TRBV19 and TRBJ1-1, with 9 bases lining up with TRBD1. Trimming cost V 4 bases and J 4 bases; bases outside gene matches: 7. The CDR3 has 15 residues. The V gene's germline CDR1 is LNHDA and CDR2 SQIVND (reference sequence). This CDR3 reads CASSTSGQGGTEAFF. The CDR3 DNA sequence: TGTGCCAGTAGTACCTCGGGACAGGGAGGCACTGAAGCTTTCTTT.

The rearrangement uses TRBV2 and TRBJ2-2; weak D call: TRBD2 (6 bases). The CDR3 covers 11 residues. Germline CDR1 reads SNHLY; CDR2 reads FYNNEI. Between the trimmed V and J ends, which lost 6 bases and 8 bases, there was a span of 7 bases. The CDR3 bases are TGTGCCAGCAGGGGGAGGGGGGAGCTGTTTTTT. This sequence encodes CASRGRGELFF.

J is TRBJ2-1 and V is TRBV7-9, with 9 nucleotides matching TRBD2. Looked up from germline, CDR1 is SEHNR and CDR2 is FQNEAQ (reference sequence). Trimming at V came to 0 bases and at J to 1 base, leaving 1 base not matched to a gene. The CDR3 covers 16 residues. The CDR3 loop reads CASSLASGGSYNEQFF. The CDR3 nucleotides are TGTGCCAGCAGCTTAGCTAGCGGGGGATCCTACAATGAGCAGTTCTTC.

This chain links TRBV12-3 or TRBV12-4 with TRBJ1-5; no clear D. The CDR3 runs 13 residues. Trimming took 6 bases from V and 6 from J, leaving 12 bases between them. The CDR3 bases are TGTGCCAGCAGGTCCGGGAGGGTTCAGCCCCAGCATTTT. Translation: CASRSGRVQPQHF.

The rearrangement joins TRBV14 to TRBJ1-1; possibly TRBD1 for D (5 bases). CDR1 and CDR2 from the germline V gene are SGHDN and FVKESK. The CDR3 is 16 residues long. Trimming stripped 1 base from V and 0 bases from J, with 12 bases between. The CDR3 region has the DNA TGTGCCAGCAGCCAAGTCTGGGGCAACATGAACACTGAAGCTTTCTTT. It is translated as CASSQVWGNMNTEAFF.

A single count supports this clone. This chain joins TRBV18 and TRBJ1-1; 7 bases fit TRBD1. The CDR3 has 15 amino acids. In germline, CDR1 is KGHSH, CDR2 LQKENI. Trimming cost V 6 bases and J 6 bases; bases outside gene matches: 13. The CDR3 coding sequence is TGTGCCAGCTCGGGCGACAGGGACGGGAATTCTGAAGCTTTCTTT. Its protein is CASSGDRDGNSEAFF.

V and J are TRBV23-1 and TRBJ1-6, with 9 bases lining up with TRBD1. TRBV23-1 is identified as an open reading frame with a role that is uncertain. With 2 bases clipped from V and 2 bases from J, the junction kept 4 bases outside the gene matches. The CDR3 loop spans 17 amino acids. CDR3 nucleotides: TGCGCCAGCAGTCAAGCCCGGGACAGGGCCTATAATTCACCCCTCCACTTT. Translated, it gives CASSQARDRAYNSPLHF.

The V gene is TRBV7-2, the J gene TRBJ1-1, with TRBD1 as a possible D gene (6 bases). V shed 2 bases and J shed 4 bases, with 17 bases lying between them. This CDR3 is built from 16 residues. Germline CDR1 is SGHTA and CDR2 is FQGNSA. The CDR3 sequence is CASSLQGPQGGTEAFF. In nucleotides, the CDR3 is TGTGCCAGCAGCTTACAGGGCCCACAGGGCGGCACTGAAGCTTTCTTT.

The chain recombines TRBV7-6 with TRBJ1-4; TRBD1 agrees at 8 bases. The CDR3 is 15 residues long. The V gene end was trimmed by 5 bases and the J gene end by 8 bases; junction bases not matched to a gene: 10. Germline values: CDR1 SGHVS, CDR2 FNYEAQ. The CDR3 DNA is TGTGCCAGCAGCGAACAGGACAGGGCTCCCGAAAAACTGTTTTTT. This encodes CASSEQDRAPEKLFF.

The chain links TRBV30 to TRBJ2-1; TRBD2 matches at 9 bases. Germline V lookup: CDR1 GTSNPN, CDR2 SVGIG (reference sequence). The length of the CDR3 is 15 residues. J lost 9 bases, V lost 0 bases, and 9 bases had no gene match. The CDR3 protein is CAWSVPRGGRGEQFF. For the CDR3, the DNA is TGTGCCTGGAGTGTACCGCGGGGGGGCAGGGGTGAGCAGTTCTTC.